The rows below give T cell receptor beta chains drawn from one sample of a study of OX40 agonist ivuxolimab in advanced cancers. Sequenced by immunoSEQ multiplex PCR; TCRdb stores in-frame clones only, minus some. This repertoire shows roughly 63,000 clones, 85% to 90% found once; its top ten account for approximately 1.3%. Sequences were derived from CD4+ or CD8+ T cells sorted from blood, sampled in a trial of the OX40 agonist ivuxolimab. Source of these receptors: an adult with an advanced solid tumor such as melanoma, head and neck, liver or kidney cancer. Both conserved end residues are part of each CDR3. The D gene is left open where the match is weak. Clone size is not always given. Where it is, it says once, few, many or a class for expanded clones.

>TRBV2|TRBJ2-2|.|.
CASRGTGLTGELLF
TGTGCCAGCAGAGGGACGGGTTTGACCGGGGAGCTGCTTTTT
>TRBV6-1|TRBJ1-2|.|.
CASSPGTTSNYGYTF
TGTGCCAGCAGTCCCGGGACAACATCTAACTATGGCTACACCTTC
>TRBV19|TRBJ1-1|.|TRBD1
CASSMIRQGAPEAFF
TGTGCCAGTAGTATGATTCGGCAGGGGGCCCCTGAAGCTTTCTTT
>TRBV6-5|TRBJ1-5|.|TRBD1
CASSSFRQGVQPQHF
TGTGCCAGCAGTTCTTTCCGACAGGGCGTCCAGCCCCAGCATTTT
>TRBV2|TRBJ2-7|.|TRBD2
CASSRLAGGSYEQYF
TGTGCCAGCAGTAGACTAGCGGGGGGAAGCTACGAGCAGTACTTC
>TRBV5-8|TRBJ1-1|once|.
CASSHGQPGGTEAFF
TGTGCCAGCAGCCACGGACAGCCGGGGGGCACTGAAGCTTTCTTT
>TRBV6-1|TRBJ1-2|.|.
CASTRDPRRGYTF
TGTGCCAGCACGCGAGACCCGAGGAGGGGCTACACCTTC
>TRBV13|TRBJ2-7|.|.
CASSLGVGREQYF
TGTGCCAGCAGTCTAGGCGTGGGGCGCGAGCAGTACTTC
>TRBV27|TRBJ1-2|.|TRBD1
CASSLRQGYGYTF
TGTGCCAGCAGTTTAAGACAGGGGTATGGCTACACCTTC
>TRBV6-5|TRBJ1-1|.|.
CASSYSWTAMNTEAFF
TGTGCCAGCAGTTACTCATGGACAGCAATGAACACTGAAGCTTTCTTT
>TRBV11-2|TRBJ1-2|.|.
CASSFGPEGGYTF
TGTGCCAGCAGCTTCGGACCCGAGGGGGGCTACACCTTC
>TRBV2|TRBJ2-7|.|.
CASKVLDSKQYF
TGTGCCAGCAAAGTGTTAGACTCGAAGCAGTACTTC
>TRBV18|TRBJ2-2|.|.
CASSPGIGELFF
TGTGCCAGCTCACCAGGTATCGGGGAGCTGTTTTTT
>TRBV19|TRBJ1-6|.|TRBD1
CASRDRGRTYNSPLHF
TGTGCCAGTAGGGACAGGGGGCGCACCTATAATTCACCCCTCCACTTT
>TRBV6-5|TRBJ1-1|few|TRBD1
CASRRRGLMNTEAFF
TGTGCCAGCAGACGCAGGGGGCTCATGAACACTGAAGCTTTCTTT
>TRBV6-5|TRBJ1-4|.|TRBD1
CASSYGRQGREKLFF
TGTGCCAGCAGTTACGGGAGACAGGGGCGGGAAAAACTGTTTTTT
>TRBV25-1|TRBJ1-2|.|.
CASRGLDYGYTF
TGTGCCAGCCGCGGGCTCGACTATGGCTACACCTTC
>TRBV27|TRBJ1-6|.|.
CASSAGSYNSPLHF
TGTGCCAGCAGTGCGGGATCCTATAATTCACCCCTCCACTTT
>TRBV30|TRBJ1-1|once|TRBD1
CAWSVWTGGRAFF
TGTGCCTGGAGTGTTTGGACAGGGGGCCGGGCTTTCTTT
>TRBV7-6|TRBJ1-2|.|.
CASSPAPLGGYTF
TGTGCCAGCAGCCCCGCCCCCTTGGGCGGCTACACCTTC
>TRBV18|TRBJ2-7|.|TRBD2
CASSPNPGLAGYEQYF
TGTGCCAGCTCACCAAACCCGGGACTAGCGGGCTACGAGCAGTACTTC
>TRBV2|TRBJ1-4|.|.
CAIRKRLEKLFF
TGTGCCATACGGAAAAGGCTAGAAAAACTGTTTTTT
>TRBV5-1|TRBJ1-1|once|TRBD1
CASSEPGTGRGTEAFF
TGCGCCAGCAGCGAACCTGGGACAGGGCGAGGCACTGAAGCTTTCTTT
>TRBV6-5|TRBJ1-2|.|TRBD1
CASSRTTTGHGYTF
TGTGCCAGCAGCCGAACTACGACAGGGCATGGCTACACCTTC
>TRBV5-5|TRBJ2-7|.|.
CASSLDPAGYEQYF
TGTGCCAGCAGCTTAGACCCGGCCGGCTACGAGCAGTACTTC
>TRBV11-2|TRBJ2-7|.|.
CASSLGPGGPYEQYF
TGTGCCAGCAGCTTAGGTCCAGGAGGCCCCTACGAGCAGTACTTC
>TRBV7-9|TRBJ1-4|.|TRBD1
CASSPGTGLGEKLFF
TGTGCCAGCAGCCCCGGGACAGGGTTGGGTGAAAAACTGTTTTTT
>TRBV6-1|TRBJ2-7|.|.
CASSEAPGPYEQYF
TGTGCCAGCAGTGAAGCGCCGGGGCCCTACGAGCAGTACTTC
>TRBV7-2|TRBJ1-2|.|.
CASSLGGGGVIGYGYTF
TGTGCCAGCAGCTTAGGCGGGGGGGGCGTAATAGGTTATGGCTACACCTTC
>TRBV25-1|TRBJ1-1|few|TRBD1
CASSDGGQANTEAFF
TGTGCCAGCAGTGACGGGGGACAGGCGAACACTGAAGCTTTCTTT
>TRBV2|TRBJ2-5|.|.
CASSPRGRGRQTQYF
TGTGCCAGCAGTCCAAGGGGGAGGGGGCGCCAGACCCAGTACTTC
>TRBV6-5|TRBJ2-7|.|.
CASSRGYEQYF
TGTGCCAGCAGTCGAGGGTACGAGCAGTACTTC
>TRBV19|TRBJ1-2|once|TRBD1
CASRDRAYGYTF
TGTGCCAGTAGAGACAGGGCCTATGGCTACACCTTC
>TRBV5-4|TRBJ1-4|.|.
CASGRGTENEKLFF
TGTGCCAGCGGACGAGGGACGGAGAATGAAAAACTGTTTTTT
>TRBV18|TRBJ1-2|.|.
CASSADIPNYGYTF
TGTGCCAGCTCAGCGGACATACCTAACTATGGCTACACCTTC
>TRBV18|TRBJ1-1|.|.
CASSLGGGFTEAFF
TGTGCCAGCTCACTGGGCGGAGGGTTCACTGAAGCTTTCTTT
>TRBV7-6|TRBJ2-1|.|TRBD2
CASSLEGLAGAQFF
TGTGCCAGCAGCTTAGAAGGACTAGCGGGGGCGCAGTTCTTC
>TRBV19|TRBJ1-1|.|.
CASSPKRDTEAFF
TGTGCCAGTAGCCCTAAGCGGGACACTGAAGCTTTCTTT
>TRBV18|TRBJ1-3|.|.
CASSRRDRTSGNTIYF
TGTGCCAGCTCACGCCGGGACCGAACATCTGGAAACACCATATATTTT
>TRBV2|TRBJ2-6|.|.
CASSSQGGRANVLTF
TGTGCCAGCAGTTCCCAAGGCGGTAGGGCCAACGTCCTGACTTTC
>TRBV6-1|TRBJ2-7|.|TRBD2
CASSVSGAYEQYF
TGTGCCAGCAGCGTCAGCGGGGCCTACGAGCAGTACTTC
>TRBV2|TRBJ2-5|.|.
CASSEIVETQYF
TGTGCCAGCAGTGAGATAGTCGAGACCCAGTACTTC
>TRBV25-1|TRBJ2-7|.|TRBD1
CASSALDRGYEQYF
TGTGCCAGCAGTGCGCTAGACAGGGGGTACGAGCAGTACTTC
>TRBV7-9|TRBJ1-1|.|.
CASSLVSTLDTEAFF
TGTGCCAGCAGCTTAGTTAGCACCCTGGACACTGAAGCTTTCTTT
>TRBV11-3|TRBJ2-7|.|.
CASSLAIDYEQYF
TGTGCCAGCAGCTTAGCCATCGACTACGAGCAGTACTTC
>TRBV14|TRBJ1-1|.|.
CASSQAQYGAEAFF
TGTGCCAGCAGCCAAGCGCAGTACGGCGCTGAAGCTTTCTTT
>TRBV6-5|TRBJ1-6|medium-sized|TRBD1
CASSYAGQPVLHF
TGTGCCAGCAGTTACGCGGGACAGCCGGTCCTCCACTTT
>TRBV6-5|TRBJ1-1|.|.
CASSPGNMNTEAFF
TGTGCCAGCAGTCCCGGAAACATGAACACTGAAGCTTTCTTT
>TRBV6-1|TRBJ2-2|.|.
CASSYLGETGELFF
TGTGCCAGCAGCTATCTCGGCGAGACCGGGGAGCTGTTTTTT
>TRBV18|TRBJ2-7|.|.
CASSPPERLGYEQYF
TGTGCCAGCTCACCACCCGAGCGGTTGGGTTACGAGCAGTACTTC
>TRBV5-6|TRBJ2-7|.|.
CASSRPDSSYEQYF
TGTGCCAGCAGCCGACCGGACAGCTCCTACGAGCAGTACTTC
>TRBV5-1|TRBJ2-1|.|TRBD1
CASSRIGQGGNEQFF
TGCGCCAGCAGCCGAATCGGACAGGGTGGAAATGAGCAGTTCTTC
>TRBV7-6|TRBJ2-1|.|.
CASSLTFRGNEQFF
TGTGCCAGCAGCCTGACCTTTCGGGGCAATGAGCAGTTCTTC
>TRBV6-5|TRBJ2-7|.|TRBD1
CASRPGQGIPYEQYF
TGTGCCAGCAGGCCGGGACAGGGGATTCCCTACGAGCAGTACTTC
>TRBV9|TRBJ1-2|.|TRBD1
CASSAQTGTYGYTF
TGTGCCAGCAGCGCACAGACAGGGACCTATGGCTACACCTTC
>TRBV11-2|TRBJ2-2|.|.
CASSLVRGRGTGELFF
TGTGCCAGCAGCTTAGTGAGGGGAAGGGGCACCGGGGAGCTGTTTTTT
>TRBV5-6|TRBJ2-7|.|.
CASSLGVATYYEQYF
TGTGCCAGCAGCTTGGGGGTGGCTACCTACTACGAGCAGTACTTC
>TRBV2|TRBJ2-7|.|TRBD1
CASSGQVPYEQYF
TGTGCCAGCAGCGGACAGGTCCCCTACGAGCAGTACTTC